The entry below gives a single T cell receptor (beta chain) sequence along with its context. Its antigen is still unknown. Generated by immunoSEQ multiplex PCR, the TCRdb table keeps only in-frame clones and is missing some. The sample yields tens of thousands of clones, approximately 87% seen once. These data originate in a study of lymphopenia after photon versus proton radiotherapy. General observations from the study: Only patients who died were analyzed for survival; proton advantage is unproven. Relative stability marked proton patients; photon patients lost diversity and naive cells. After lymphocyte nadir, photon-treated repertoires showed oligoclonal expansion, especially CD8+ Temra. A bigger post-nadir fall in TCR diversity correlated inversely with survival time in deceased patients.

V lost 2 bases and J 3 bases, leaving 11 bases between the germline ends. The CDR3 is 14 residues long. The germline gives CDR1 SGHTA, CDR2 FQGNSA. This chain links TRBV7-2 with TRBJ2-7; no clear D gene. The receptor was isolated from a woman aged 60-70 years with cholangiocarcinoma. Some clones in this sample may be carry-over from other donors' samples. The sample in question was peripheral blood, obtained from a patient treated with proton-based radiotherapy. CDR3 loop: CASSLYATLYEQYF. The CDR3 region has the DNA TGTGCCAGCAGCTTATATGCAACGCTCTACGAGCAGTACTTC.